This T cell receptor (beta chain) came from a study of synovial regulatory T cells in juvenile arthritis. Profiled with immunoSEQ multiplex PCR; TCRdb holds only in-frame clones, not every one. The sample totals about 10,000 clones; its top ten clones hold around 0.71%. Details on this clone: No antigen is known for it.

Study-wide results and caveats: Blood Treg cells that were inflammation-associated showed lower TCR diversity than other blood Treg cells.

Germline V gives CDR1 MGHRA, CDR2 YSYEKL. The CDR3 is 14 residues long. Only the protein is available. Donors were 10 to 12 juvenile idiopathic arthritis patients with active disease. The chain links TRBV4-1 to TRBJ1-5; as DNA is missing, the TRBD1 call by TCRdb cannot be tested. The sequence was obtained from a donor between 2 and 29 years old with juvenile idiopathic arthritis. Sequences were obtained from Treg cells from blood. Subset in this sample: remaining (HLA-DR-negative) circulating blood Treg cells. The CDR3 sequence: CASSLTGANQPQHF.